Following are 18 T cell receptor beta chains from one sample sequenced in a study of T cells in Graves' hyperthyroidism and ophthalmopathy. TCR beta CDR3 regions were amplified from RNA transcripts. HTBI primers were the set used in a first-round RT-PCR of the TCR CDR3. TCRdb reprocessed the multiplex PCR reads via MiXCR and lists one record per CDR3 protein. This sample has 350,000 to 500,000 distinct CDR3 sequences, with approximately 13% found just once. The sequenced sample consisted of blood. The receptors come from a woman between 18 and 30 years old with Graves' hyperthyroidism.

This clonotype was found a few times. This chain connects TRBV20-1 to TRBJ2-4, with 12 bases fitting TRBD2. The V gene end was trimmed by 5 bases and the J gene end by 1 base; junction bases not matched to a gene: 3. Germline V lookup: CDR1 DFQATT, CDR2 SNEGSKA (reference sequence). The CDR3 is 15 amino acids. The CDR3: CSAPSGRAAKNIQYF. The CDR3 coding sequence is TGCAGTGCTCCTAGCGGGAGGGCCGCCAAAAACATTCAGTACTTC.

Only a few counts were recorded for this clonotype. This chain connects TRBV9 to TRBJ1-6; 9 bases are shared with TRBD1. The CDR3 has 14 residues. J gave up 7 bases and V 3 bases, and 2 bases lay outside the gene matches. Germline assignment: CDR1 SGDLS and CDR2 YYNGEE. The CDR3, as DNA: TGTGCCAGCAGCGCGGACAGGGGAAATTCACCCCTCCACTTT. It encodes CASSADRGNSPLHF.

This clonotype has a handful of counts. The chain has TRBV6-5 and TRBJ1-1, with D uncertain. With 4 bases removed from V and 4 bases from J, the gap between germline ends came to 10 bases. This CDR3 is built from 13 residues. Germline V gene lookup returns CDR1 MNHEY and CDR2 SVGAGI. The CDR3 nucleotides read TGTGCCAGCAGTTGGTATAAGGGCACTGAAGCTTTCTTT. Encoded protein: CASSWYKGTEAFF.

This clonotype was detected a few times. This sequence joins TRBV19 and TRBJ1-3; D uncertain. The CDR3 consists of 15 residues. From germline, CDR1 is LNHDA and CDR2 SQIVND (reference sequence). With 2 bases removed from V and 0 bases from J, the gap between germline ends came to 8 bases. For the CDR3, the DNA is TGTGCCAGTAGTATAAGCCAGATCTCTGGAAACACCATATATTTT. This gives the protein CASSISQISGNTIYF.

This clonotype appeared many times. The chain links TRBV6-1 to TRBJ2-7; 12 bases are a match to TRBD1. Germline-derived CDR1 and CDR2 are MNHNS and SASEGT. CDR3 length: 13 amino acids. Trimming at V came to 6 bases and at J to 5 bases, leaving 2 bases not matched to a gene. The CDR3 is CASRGQGANEQYF. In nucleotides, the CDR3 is TGTGCCAGCAGGGGACAGGGGGCCAACGAGCAGTACTTC.

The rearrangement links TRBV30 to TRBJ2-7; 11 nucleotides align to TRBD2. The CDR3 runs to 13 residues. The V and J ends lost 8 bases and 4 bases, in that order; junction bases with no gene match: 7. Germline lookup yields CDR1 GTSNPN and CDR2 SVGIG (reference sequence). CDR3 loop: CAGGTSGRYEQYF. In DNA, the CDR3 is TGTGCCGGAGGGACTAGCGGCAGATACGAGCAGTACTTC.

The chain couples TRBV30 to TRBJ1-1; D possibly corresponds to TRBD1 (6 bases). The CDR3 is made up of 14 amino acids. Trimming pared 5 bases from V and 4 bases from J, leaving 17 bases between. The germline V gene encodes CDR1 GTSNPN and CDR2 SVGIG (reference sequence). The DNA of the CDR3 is TGTGCCTGGTCCTGGGGGGGGCTGGGCACTGAAGCTTTCTTT. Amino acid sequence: CAWSWGGLGTEAFF. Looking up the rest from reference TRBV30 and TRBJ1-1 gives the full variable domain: SQTIHQWPATLVQPVGSPLSLECTVEGTSNPNLYWYRQAAGRGLQLLFYSVGIGQISSEVPQNLSASRPQDRQFILSSKKLLLSDSGFYLCAWSWGGLGTEAFFGQGTRLTVV.

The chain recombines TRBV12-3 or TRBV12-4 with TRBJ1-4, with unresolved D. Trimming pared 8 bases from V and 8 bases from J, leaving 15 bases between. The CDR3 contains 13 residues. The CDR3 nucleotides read TGTGCCAGCGGTCCAGGCTGGCAGGAAAAACTGTTTTTT. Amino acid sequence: CASGPGWQEKLFF.

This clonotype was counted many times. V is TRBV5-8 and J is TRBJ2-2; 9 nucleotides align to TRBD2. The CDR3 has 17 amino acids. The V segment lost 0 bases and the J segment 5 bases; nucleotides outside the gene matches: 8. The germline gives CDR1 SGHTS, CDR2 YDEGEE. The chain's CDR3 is CASSLGTSGRMTGELFF. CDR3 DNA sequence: TGTGCCAGCAGCTTGGGTACTAGCGGGCGGATGACCGGGGAGCTGTTTTTT.

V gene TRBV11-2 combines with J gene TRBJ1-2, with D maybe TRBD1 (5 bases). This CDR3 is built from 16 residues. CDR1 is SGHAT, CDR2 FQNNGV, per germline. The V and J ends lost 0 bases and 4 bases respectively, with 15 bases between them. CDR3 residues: CASSLEGVGPGYGYTF. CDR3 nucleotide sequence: TGTGCCAGCAGCTTAGAGGGGGTGGGACCAGGCTATGGCTACACCTTC.

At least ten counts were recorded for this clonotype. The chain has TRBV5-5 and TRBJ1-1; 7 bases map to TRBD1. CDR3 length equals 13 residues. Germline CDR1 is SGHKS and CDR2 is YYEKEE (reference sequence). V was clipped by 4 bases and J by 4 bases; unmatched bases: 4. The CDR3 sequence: CASSSTGATEAFF. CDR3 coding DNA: TGTGCCAGCAGCAGTACAGGGGCCACTGAAGCTTTCTTT.

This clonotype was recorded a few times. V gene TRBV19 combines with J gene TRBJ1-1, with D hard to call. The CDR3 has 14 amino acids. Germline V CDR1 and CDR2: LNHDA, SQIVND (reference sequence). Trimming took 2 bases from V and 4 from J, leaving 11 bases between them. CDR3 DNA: TGTGCCAGTAGTATATACCCGGGTGGCACTGAAGCTTTCTTT. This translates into CASSIYPGGTEAFF.

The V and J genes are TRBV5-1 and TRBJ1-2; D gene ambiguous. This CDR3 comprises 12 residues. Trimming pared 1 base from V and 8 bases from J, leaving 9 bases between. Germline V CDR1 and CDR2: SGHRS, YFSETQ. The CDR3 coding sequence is TGCGCCAGCAGCTTGTTTTCCACCGGCTACACCTTC. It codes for CASSLFSTGYTF.

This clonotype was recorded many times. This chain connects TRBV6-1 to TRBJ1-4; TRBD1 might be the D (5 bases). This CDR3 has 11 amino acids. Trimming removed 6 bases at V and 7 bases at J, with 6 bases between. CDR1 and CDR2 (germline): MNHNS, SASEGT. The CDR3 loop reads CASSQGEKLFF. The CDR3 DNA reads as TGTGCCAGCAGCCAGGGTGAAAAACTGTTTTTT.

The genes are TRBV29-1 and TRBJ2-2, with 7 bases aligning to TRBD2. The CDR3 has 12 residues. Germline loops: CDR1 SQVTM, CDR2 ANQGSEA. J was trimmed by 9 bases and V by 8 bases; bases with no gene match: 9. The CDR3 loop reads CSPGTTYWELFF. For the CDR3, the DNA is TGCAGCCCCGGGACTACCTACTGGGAGCTGTTTTTT.

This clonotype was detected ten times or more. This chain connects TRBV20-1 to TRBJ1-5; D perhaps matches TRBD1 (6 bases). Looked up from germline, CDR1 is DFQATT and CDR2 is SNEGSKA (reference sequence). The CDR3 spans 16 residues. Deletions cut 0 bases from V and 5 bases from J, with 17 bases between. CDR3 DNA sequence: TGCAGTGCTAGAGAGATGACGACAGGAGGATATCAGCCCCAGCATTTT. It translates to CSAREMTTGGYQPQHF.

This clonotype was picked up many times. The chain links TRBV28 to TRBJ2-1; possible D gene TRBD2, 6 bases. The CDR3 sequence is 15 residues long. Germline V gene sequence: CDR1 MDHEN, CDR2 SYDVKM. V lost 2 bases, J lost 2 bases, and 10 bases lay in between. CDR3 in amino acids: CASSLIGTAYNEQFF. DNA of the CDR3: TGTGCCAGCAGTTTAATCGGGACTGCCTACAATGAGCAGTTCTTC.

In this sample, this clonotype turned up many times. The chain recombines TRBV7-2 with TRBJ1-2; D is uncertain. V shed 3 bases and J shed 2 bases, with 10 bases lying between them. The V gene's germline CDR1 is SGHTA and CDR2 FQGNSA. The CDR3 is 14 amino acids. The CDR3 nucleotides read TGTGCCAGCAGCTTTGACGGAGCAAACTATGGCTACACCTTC. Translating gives CASSFDGANYGYTF.